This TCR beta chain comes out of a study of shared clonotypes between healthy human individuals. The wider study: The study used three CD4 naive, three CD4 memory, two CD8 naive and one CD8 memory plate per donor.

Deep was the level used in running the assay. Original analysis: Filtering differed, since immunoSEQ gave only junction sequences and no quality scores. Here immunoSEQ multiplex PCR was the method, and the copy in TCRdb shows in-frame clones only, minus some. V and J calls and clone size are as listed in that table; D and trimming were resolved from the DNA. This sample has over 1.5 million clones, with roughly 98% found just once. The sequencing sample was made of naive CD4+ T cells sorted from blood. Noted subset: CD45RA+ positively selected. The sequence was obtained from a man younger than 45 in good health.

The CDR3 bases are TGTGCCAGCAGTGAAATAGGACAGGTTGATCAGCCCCAGCATTTT. Translating it yields CASSEIGQVDQPQHF. The rearrangement uses TRBV6-1 and TRBJ1-5; 7 bases are a match to TRBD1. V was clipped by 2 bases and J by 5 bases; unmatched bases: 6. The CDR3 extends over 15 amino acids. Germline V gives CDR1 MNHNS, CDR2 SASEGT.